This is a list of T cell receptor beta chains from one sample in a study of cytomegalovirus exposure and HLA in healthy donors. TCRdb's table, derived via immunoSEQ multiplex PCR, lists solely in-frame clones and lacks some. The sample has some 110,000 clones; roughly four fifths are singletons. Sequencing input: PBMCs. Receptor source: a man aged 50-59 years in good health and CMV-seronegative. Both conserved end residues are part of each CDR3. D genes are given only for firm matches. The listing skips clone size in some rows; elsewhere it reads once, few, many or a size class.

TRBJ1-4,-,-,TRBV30,TGTGCCTGGAACAGGGCACGTAATGAAAAACTGTTTTTT,CAWNRARNEKLFF
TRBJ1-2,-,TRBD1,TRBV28,TGTGCCAGCAGTTTATCTTTGGCGACAGGGGGCGATTATGGCTACACCTTC,CASSLSLATGGDYGYTF
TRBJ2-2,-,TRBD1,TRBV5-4,TGTGCCAGCAGGGGACAGGTGGGCACCGGGGAGCTGTTTTTT,CASRGQVGTGELFF
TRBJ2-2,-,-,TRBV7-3,TGTGCCAGCAGCTCCGCGGGGAGTGTTGACACCGGGGAGCTGTTTTTT,CASSSAGSVDTGELFF
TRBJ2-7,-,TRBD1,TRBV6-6,TGTGCCAGCAGACCTTCTCAGGGGGTCACCTACGAGCAGTACTTC,CASRPSQGVTYEQYF
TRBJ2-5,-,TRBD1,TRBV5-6,TGTGCCAGCAGCCTCTTAGGACAGGGCCAAGAGACCCAGTACTTC,CASSLLGQGQETQYF
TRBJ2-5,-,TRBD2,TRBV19,TGTGCCAGTAGTATCCCTAGCGGGGGTAGAGAGACCCAGTACTTC,CASSIPSGGRETQYF
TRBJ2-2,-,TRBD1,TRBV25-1,TGTGCCAGCAGGGGTTCAGGGACAGATTTAGCCGGGGAGCTGTTTTTT,CASRGSGTDLAGELFF
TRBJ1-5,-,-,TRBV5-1,TGCGCCAGCTCGAGGGCTAGCAATCAGCCCCAGCATTTT,CASSRASNQPQHF
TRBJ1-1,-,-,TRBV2,TGTGCCAGTATAAGCACAGGGCAGGAGAGGGCTTTCTTT,CASISTGQERAFF
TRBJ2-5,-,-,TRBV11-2,TGTGCCAGCAGCTTACTCAGTCAAGAGACCCAGTACTTC,CASSLLSQETQYF
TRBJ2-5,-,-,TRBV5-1,TGCGCCAGCAGCTTGGAGGCGACAGCACAAGAGACCCAGTACTTC,CASSLEATAQETQYF
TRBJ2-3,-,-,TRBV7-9,TGTGCCAGTACTACCCAAACGGGGGAGGCGGATACGCAGTATTTT,CASTTQTGEADTQYF
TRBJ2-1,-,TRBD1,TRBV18,TGTGCCAGCTCACCAGGGACAGGGGACTACAATGAGCAGTTCTTC,CASSPGTGDYNEQFF
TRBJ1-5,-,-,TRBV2,TGTGCCAGCAGTGACGGGGGGGTAGCAAATCAGCCCCAGCATTTT,CASSDGGVANQPQHF
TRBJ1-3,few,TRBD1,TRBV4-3,TGCGCCAGCAGCCAAGATCTTTGGGGCGGACAGGGTGGAAGAAACACCATATATTTT,CASSQDLWGGQGGRNTIYF
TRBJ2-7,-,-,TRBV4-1,TGCGCCAGCAGCCAAGATGCCCAATTCCCAGGCTACGAGCAGTACTTC,CASSQDAQFPGYEQYF
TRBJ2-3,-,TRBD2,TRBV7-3,TGTGCCAGCAGCTTTAGCGGGGGCCAAACAGATACGCAGTATTTT,CASSFSGGQTDTQYF
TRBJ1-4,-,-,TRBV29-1,TGCAGCGCCCGTAAGAGGACTAATGAAAAACTGTTTTTT,CSARKRTNEKLFF
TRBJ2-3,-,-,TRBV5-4,TGTGCCAGCAGAGCTCTGAGCACAGATACGCAGTATTTT,CASRALSTDTQYF
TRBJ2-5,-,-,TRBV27,TGTGCCAGCAGTTTAGGCGAGACAGGTTGGGGAGAGACCCAGTACTTC,CASSLGETGWGETQYF
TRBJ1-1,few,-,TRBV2,TGTGCCAGCAGTGCCCAGGGGCCCACTGAAGCTTTCTTT,CASSAQGPTEAFF
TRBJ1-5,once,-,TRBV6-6,TGTGCCAGCAGTTACGAGGGGGGGAGAGGCATTCAGCCCCAGCATTTT,CASSYEGGRGIQPQHF
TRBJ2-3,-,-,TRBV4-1,TGCGCCAGCAGCCACAAGAGGAGGGTCCCACTTAGCACAGATACGCAGTATTTT,CASSHKRRVPLSTDTQYF
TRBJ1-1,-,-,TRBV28,TGTGCCAGCAGTTTCGGGGAGTTGATGGGTGAAGCTTTCTTT,CASSFGELMGEAFF
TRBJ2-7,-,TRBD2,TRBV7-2,TGTGCCAGCAGCTCACTAGCGAGCTCCTACGAGCAGTACTTC,CASSSLASSYEQYF
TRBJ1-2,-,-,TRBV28,TGTGCCACCAAGGAAGGGGGGGCTAACTATGGCTACACCTTC,CATKEGGANYGYTF
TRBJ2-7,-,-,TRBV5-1,TGCGCCAGCAGCTTAGAGGACAACTACGAGCAGTACTTC,CASSLEDNYEQYF
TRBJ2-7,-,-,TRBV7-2,TGTGCCAGCAGCTTATCTCGAGTCGAGATGCACGAGCAGTACTTC,CASSLSRVEMHEQYF
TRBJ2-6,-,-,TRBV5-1,TGCGCCAGCAGATTTCAGACTTCTGGGGCCAACGTCCTGACTTTC,CASRFQTSGANVLTF
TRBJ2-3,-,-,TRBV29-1,TGCAGCGTTGACGCGGGGGCCGGCACAGATACGCAGTATTTT,CSVDAGAGTDTQYF